The source of this T cell receptor (beta chain) is a study of vaccination and CD4 T cells after COVID-19. The Oncomine TCR Beta short-read assay generated sequence data from the DNA of cultured CD4+ T cells. TCRdb re-called the PCR reads through MiXCR, storing one row per CDR3 protein. The sample lists 20,000 or so distinct CDR3 sequences; under 25% were seen once. In this sample, this clonotype turned up a few times. As yet, its antigen is unknown. As to treatment: roughly ten-day PBMC culture with coronavirus spike peptide pools or control peptides (ViraFEST assay). The sequence was obtained from a human donor with COVID-19. The sample comprised cultured CD4+ T cells from blood.

DNA of the CDR3: TGTGCCAGCAGCTCTCGACAGTACATGAACACTGAAGCTTTCTTT. Translation: CASSSRQYMNTEAFF. The chain employs TRBV7-2 and TRBJ1-1, with D possibly TRBD1 on 5 matching bases. The germline V and J ends were trimmed by 4 bases and 0 bases, with 12 bases remaining between them. The germline CDR1 and CDR2 sequences are SGHTA and FQGNSA. The CDR3 is 15 residues long.